The clone carrying this T cell receptor beta chain showed up just once. This specimen belongs to a study of early T cells in non-severe SARS-CoV-2 infection. Study context: The study sequenced bulk RNA from unsorted whole blood, with chains unpaired.

cDNA molecules, individually, were tagged with unique molecular identifiers. TCRdb independently ran MiXCR on the 5' RACE reads; one entry per CDR3 protein. Counted here are fewer than 65,000 distinct CDR3 sequences, 10% occurring once; the ten biggest clones make up roughly 4.8%. Source material: whole blood. The TCR comes from an adult who was a healthcare worker with PCR-confirmed SARS-CoV-2 infection or an uninfected control (not recorded which).

In nucleotides, the CDR3 is TGTGCCAGCAGCCCGGACGGATCTGGGGCCAACGTCCTGACTTTC. It is translated as CASSPDGSGANVLTF. V gene TRBV5-4 combines with J gene TRBJ2-6; D is undetermined. V was pared by 4 bases and J by 1 base, with 9 bases between. CDR1 is SGHNT, CDR2 YYREEE, per germline (reference sequence). The CDR3 is 15 amino acids.